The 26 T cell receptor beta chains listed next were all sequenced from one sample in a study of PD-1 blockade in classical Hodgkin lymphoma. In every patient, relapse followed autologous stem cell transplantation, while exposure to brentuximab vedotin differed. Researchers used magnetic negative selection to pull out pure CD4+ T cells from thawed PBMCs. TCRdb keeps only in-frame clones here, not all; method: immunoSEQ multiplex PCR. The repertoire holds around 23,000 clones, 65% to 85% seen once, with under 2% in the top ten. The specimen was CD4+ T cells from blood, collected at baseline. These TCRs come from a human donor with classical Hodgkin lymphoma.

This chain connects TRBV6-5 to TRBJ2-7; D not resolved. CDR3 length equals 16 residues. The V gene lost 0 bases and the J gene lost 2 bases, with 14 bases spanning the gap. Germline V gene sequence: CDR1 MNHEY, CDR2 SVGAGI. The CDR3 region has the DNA TGTGCCAGCAGTTACTCGTTACCAGATAGCCCCTACGAGCAGTACTTC. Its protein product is CASSYSLPDSPYEQYF.

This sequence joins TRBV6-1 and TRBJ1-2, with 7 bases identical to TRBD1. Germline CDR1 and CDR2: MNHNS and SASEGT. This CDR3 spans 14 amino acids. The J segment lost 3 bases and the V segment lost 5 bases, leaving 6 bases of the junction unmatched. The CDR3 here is CASSNDRVDYGYTF. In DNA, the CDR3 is TGTGCCAGCAGTAACGACAGGGTCGACTATGGCTACACCTTC.

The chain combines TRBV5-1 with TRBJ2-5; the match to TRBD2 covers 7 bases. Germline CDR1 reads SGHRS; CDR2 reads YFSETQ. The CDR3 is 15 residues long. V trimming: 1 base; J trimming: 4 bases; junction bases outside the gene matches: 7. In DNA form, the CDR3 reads TGCGCCAGCAGCTTGAATGTGGAGCGGGGAGAGACCCAGTACTTC. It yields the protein CASSLNVERGETQYF.

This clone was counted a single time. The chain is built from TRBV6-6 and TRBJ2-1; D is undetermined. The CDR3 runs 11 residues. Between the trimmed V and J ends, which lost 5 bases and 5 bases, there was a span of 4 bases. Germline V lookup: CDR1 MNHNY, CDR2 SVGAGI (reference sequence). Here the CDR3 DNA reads TGTGCCAGCAGTACCGACAATGAGCAGTTCTTC. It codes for CASSTDNEQFF.

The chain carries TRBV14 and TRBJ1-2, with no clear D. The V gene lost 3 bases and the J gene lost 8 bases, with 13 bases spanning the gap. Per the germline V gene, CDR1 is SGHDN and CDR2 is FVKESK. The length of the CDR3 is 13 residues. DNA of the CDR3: TGTGCCAGCAGCCAGGCCCGGGGTACCGGCTACACCTTC. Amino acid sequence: CASSQARGTGYTF. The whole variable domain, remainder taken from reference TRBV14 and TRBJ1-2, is EAGVTQFPSHSVIEKGQTVTLRCDPISGHDNLYWYRRVMGKEIKFLLHFVKESKQDESGMPNNRFLAERTGGTYSTLKVQPAELEDSGVYFCASSQARGTGYTFGSGTRLTVV.

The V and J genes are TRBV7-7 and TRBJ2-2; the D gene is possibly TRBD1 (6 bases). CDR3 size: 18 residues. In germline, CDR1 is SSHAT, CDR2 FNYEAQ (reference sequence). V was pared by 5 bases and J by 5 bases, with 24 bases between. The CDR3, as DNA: TGTGCCAGCAGCCCCCCTCTAGGGTCAGGGGAAGAAACCGGGGAGCTGTTTTTT. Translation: CASSPPLGSGEETGELFF. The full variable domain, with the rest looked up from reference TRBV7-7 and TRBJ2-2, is GAGVSQSPRYKVTKRGQDVTLRCDPISSHATLYWYQQALGQGPEFLTYFNYEAQPDKSGLPSDRFSAERPEGSISTLTIQRTEQRDSAMYRCASSPPLGSGEETGELFFGEGSRLTVL.

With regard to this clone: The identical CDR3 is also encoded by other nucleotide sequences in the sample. The chain's CDR3 is CASSSRDRGDYGYTF. The CDR3 nucleotides read TGTGCCAGCAGTTCCCGAGACAGGGGGGACTATGGCTACACCTTC. The gene calls are TRBV27 and TRBJ1-2, with 9 bases matching TRBD1. The V gene's germline CDR1 is MNHEY and CDR2 SMNVEV (reference sequence). This CDR3 spans 15 amino acids. With 4 bases clipped from V and 3 bases from J, the junction kept 6 bases outside the gene matches.

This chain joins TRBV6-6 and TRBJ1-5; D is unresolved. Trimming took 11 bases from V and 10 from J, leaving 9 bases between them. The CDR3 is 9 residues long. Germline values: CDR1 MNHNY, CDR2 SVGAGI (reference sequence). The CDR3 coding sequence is TGTGCCGCCCCCCAACCCCAGCATTTT. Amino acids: CAAPQPQHF.

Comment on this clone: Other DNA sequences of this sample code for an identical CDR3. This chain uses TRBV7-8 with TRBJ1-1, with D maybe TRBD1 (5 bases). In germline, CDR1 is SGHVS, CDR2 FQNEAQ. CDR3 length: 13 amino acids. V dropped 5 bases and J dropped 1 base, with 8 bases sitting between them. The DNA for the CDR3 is TGTGCCAGCAGCCCCCAGGGGAACACTGAAGCTTTCTTT. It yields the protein CASSPQGNTEAFF.

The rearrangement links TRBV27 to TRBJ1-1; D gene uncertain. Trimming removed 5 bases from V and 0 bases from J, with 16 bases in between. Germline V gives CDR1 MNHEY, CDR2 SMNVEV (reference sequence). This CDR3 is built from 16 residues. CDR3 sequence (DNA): TGTGCCAGCAGTCTACTCCCGGCGGTCATGAACACTGAAGCTTTCTTT. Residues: CASSLLPAVMNTEAFF.

Here the CDR3 reads CASSFDVAEQYF. The CDR3 DNA is TGTGCCAGCAGTTTCGACGTAGCGGAGCAGTACTTC. The rearrangement uses TRBV5-4 and TRBJ2-7, with D maybe TRBD2 (5 bases). Germline-derived CDR1 and CDR2 are SGHNT and YYREEE (reference sequence). CDR3 length equals 12 residues. V was cut by 5 bases and J by 7 bases, with 13 bases left in between.

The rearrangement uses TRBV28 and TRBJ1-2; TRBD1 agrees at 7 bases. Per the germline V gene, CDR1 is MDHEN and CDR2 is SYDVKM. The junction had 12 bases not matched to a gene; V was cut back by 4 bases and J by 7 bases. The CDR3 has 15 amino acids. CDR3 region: CASSSAGTEILGYTF. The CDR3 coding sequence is TGTGCCAGCAGTTCCGCCGGGACAGAGATCCTTGGCTACACCTTC.

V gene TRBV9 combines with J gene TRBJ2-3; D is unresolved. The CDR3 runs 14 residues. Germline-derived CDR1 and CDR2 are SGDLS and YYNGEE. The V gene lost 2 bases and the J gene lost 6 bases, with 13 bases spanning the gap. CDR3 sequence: CASSVTPQSDTQYF. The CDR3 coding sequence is TGTGCCAGCAGCGTGACCCCTCAGTCTGATACGCAGTATTTT.

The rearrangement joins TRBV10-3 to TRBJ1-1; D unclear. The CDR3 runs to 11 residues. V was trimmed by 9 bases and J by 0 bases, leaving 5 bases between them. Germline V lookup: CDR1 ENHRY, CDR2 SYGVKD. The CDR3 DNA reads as TGTGCCATATCGATGAACACTGAAGCTTTCTTT. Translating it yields CAISMNTEAFF.

CDR3: CASSQWGGFMETQYF. The CDR3 bases are TGCGCCAGCAGCCAATGGGGGGGATTCATGGAGACCCAGTACTTC. This rearrangement joins TRBV4-3 to TRBJ2-5; 7 nucleotides line up with TRBD2. Trimming took 2 bases from V and 5 from J; bases not matched to a gene: 8. CDR3 length equals 15 residues. Per germline, CDR1 LGHNA and CDR2 YSLEER.

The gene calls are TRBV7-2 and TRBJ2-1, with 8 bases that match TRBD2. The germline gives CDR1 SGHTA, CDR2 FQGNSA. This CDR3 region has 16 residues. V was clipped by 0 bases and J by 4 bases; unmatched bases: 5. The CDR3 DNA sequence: TGTGCCAGCAGCTTAGCATCTAGCGGGTCTTACAATGAGCAGTTCTTC. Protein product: CASSLASSGSYNEQFF.

In DNA, the CDR3 is TGTGCCAGCAGCTTGGGGTATTCAGCCTACGAGCAGTACTTC. This translates into CASSLGYSAYEQYF. This rearrangement joins TRBV5-5 to TRBJ2-7; D uncertain. The CDR3 spans 14 residues. V was trimmed by 0 bases and J by 2 bases, leaving 9 bases between them. Germline assignment: CDR1 SGHKS and CDR2 YYEKEE (reference sequence).

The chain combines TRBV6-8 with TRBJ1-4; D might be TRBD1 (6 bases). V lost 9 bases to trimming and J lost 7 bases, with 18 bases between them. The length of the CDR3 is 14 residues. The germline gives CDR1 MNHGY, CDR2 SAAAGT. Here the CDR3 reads CARTRGGHLEKLFF. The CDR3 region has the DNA TGTGCCAGGACTCGGGGGGGGCATCTTGAAAAACTGTTTTTT.

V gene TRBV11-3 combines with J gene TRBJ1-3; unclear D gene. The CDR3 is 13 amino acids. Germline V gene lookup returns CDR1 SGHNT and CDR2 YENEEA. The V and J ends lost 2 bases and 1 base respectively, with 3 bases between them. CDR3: CASSLLSGNTIYF. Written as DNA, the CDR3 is TGTGCCAGCAGCTTATTGTCTGGAAACACCATATATTTT.

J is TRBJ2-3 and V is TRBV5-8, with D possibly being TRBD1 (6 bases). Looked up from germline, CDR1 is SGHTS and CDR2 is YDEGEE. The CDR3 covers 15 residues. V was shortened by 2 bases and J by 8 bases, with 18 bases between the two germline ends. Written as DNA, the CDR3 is TGTGCCAGCAGCTTAGGGGGTACAGGGCTGCGTACGCAGTATTTT. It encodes CASSLGGTGLRTQYF.

The DNA for the CDR3 is TGTGCCAGCAGCACCGACAGTGCTTATTGGCCCCTCCACTTT. It is translated as CASSTDSAYWPLHF. This chain uses TRBV11-2 with TRBJ1-6; maybe TRBD1 (5 bases). V was shortened by 5 bases and J by 13 bases, with 18 bases between the two germline ends. This CDR3 has 14 residues. Germline V gene lookup returns CDR1 SGHAT and CDR2 FQNNGV.

The CDR3 here is CASSRGEDYGYTF. The CDR3 DNA reads TGCGCCAGCAGCCGGGGAGAGGACTATGGCTACACCTTC. The chain couples TRBV5-1 to TRBJ1-2, with D unclear. Trimming cost V 4 bases and J 3 bases, with 10 bases left between them. Looked up from germline, CDR1 is SGHRS and CDR2 is YFSETQ. The CDR3 loop spans 13 amino acids.

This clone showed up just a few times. CDR3 in DNA: TGTGCCACCCGGGAGGACACTGAAGCTTTCTTT. This translates into CATREDTEAFF. The chain has TRBV6-6 and TRBJ1-1; D is uncertain. V was shortened by 10 bases and J by 3 bases, with 9 bases between the two germline ends. This CDR3 has 11 residues. CDR1 and CDR2 (germline): MNHNY, SVGAGI (reference sequence).

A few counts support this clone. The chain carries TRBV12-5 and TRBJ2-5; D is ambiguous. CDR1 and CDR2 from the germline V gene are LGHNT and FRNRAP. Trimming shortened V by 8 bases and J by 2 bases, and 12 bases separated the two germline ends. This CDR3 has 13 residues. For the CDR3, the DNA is TGTGCTAGTTTAACGGCAGCACAAGAGACCCAGTACTTC. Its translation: CASLTAAQETQYF.

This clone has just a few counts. CDR3 bases: TGTGCCAGCTCTATACAGGGGAGGAAACTGTTTTTT. This gives the protein CASSIQGRKLFF. The V gene is TRBV5-8, the J gene TRBJ1-4, with TRBD1 matching over 7 bases. The CDR3 has 12 amino acids. The germline V gene encodes CDR1 SGHTS and CDR2 YDEGEE. Trimming cost V 7 bases and J 11 bases; bases outside gene matches: 8.

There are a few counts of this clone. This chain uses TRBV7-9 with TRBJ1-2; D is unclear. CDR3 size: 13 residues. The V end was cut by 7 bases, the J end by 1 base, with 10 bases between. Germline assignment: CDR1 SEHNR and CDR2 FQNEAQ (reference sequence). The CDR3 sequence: CASTLMSNYGYTF. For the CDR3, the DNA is TGTGCCAGCACCCTTATGAGTAACTATGGCTACACCTTC.